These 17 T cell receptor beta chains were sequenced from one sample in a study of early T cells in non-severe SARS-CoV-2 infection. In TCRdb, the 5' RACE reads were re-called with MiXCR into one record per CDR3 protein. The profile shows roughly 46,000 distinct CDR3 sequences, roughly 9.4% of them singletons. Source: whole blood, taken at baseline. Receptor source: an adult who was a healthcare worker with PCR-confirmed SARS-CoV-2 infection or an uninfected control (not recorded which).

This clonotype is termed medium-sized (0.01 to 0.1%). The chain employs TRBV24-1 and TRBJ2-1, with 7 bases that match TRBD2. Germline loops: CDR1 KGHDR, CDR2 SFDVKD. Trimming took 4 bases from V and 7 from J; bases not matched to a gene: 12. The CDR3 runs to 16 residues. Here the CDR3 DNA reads TGTGCCACCAGTGACCTCGGGGCGGGAGAAGGTAATGAGCAGTTCTTC. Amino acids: CATSDLGAGEGNEQFF.

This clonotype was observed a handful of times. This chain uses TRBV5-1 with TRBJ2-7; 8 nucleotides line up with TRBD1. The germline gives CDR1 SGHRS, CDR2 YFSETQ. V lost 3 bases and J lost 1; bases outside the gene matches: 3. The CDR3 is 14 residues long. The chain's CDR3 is CASSWGTGSYEQYF. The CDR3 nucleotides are TGCGCCAGCAGCTGGGGGACAGGATCCTACGAGCAGTACTTC.

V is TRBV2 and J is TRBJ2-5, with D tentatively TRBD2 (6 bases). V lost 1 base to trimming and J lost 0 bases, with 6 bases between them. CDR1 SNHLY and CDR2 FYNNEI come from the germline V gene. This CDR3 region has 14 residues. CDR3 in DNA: TGTGCCAGCAGTGAAGGGACTAACCAAGAGACCCAGTACTTC. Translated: CASSEGTNQETQYF. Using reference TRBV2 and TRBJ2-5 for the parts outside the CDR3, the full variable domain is EPEVTQTPSHQVTQMGQEVILRCVPISNHLYFYWYRQILGQKVEFLVSFYNNEISEKSEIFDDQFSVERPDGSNFTLKIRSTKLEDSAMYFCASSEGTNQETQYFGPGTRLLVL.

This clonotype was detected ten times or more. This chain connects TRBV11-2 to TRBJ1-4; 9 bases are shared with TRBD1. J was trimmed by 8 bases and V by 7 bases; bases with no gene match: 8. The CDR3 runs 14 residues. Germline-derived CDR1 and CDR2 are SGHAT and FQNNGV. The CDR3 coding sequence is TGTGCCAGCAACAAGGGACAGGGAGAGGAAAAACTGTTTTTT. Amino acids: CASNKGQGEEKLFF.

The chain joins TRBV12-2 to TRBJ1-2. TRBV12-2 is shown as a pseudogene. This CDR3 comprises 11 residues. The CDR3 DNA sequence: TGTGCAAGTCGCTTATCCTATGGCTACACCTTC. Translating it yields CASRLSYGYTF.

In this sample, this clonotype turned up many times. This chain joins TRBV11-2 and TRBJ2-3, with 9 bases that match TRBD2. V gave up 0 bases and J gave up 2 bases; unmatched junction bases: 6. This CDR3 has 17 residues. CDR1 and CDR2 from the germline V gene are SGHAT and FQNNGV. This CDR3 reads CASSLDREREATDTQYF. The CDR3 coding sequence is TGTGCCAGCAGCTTAGATCGAGAGCGGGAGGCCACAGATACGCAGTATTTT.

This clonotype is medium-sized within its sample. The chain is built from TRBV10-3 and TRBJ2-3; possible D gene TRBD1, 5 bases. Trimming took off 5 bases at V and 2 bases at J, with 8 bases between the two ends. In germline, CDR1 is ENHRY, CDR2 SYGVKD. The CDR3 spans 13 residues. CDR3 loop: CAISWGSTDTQYF. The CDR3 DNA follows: TGTGCCATCAGTTGGGGCTCCACAGATACGCAGTATTTT.

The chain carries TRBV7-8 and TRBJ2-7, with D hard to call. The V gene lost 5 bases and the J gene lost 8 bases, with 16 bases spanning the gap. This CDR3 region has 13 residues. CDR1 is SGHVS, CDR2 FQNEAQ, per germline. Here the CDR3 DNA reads TGTGCCAGCAGCCTTGAGAGACCCAGCAAGCAGTACTTC. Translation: CASSLERPSKQYF. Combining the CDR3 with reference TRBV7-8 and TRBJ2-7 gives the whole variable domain GAGVSQSPRYKVAKRGQDVALRCDPISGHVSLFWYQQALGQGPEFLTYFQNEAQLDKSGLPSDRFFAERPEGSVSTLKIQRTQQEDSAVYLCASSLERPSKQYFGPGTRLTVT.

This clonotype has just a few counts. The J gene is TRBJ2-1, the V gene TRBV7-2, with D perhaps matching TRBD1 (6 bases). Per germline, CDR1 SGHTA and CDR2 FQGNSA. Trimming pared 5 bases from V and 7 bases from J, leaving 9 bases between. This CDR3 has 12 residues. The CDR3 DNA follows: TGTGCCAGCAGCCAACAGGGAAATGAGCAGTTCTTC. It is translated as CASSQQGNEQFF.

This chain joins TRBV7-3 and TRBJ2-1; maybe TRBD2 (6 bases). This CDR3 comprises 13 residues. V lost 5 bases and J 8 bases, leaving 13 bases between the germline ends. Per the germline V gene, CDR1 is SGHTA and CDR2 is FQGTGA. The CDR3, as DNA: TGTGCCAGCAGCCCCCATCGACTAGATGAGCAGTTCTTC. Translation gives CASSPHRLDEQFF.

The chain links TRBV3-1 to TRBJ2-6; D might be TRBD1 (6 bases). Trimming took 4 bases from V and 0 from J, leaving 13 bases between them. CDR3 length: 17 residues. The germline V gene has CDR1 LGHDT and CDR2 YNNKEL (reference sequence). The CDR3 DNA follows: TGTGCCAGCAGCCCCGCAGGGACAAGCTCTGGGGCCAACGTCCTGACTTTC. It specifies CASSPAGTSSGANVLTF.

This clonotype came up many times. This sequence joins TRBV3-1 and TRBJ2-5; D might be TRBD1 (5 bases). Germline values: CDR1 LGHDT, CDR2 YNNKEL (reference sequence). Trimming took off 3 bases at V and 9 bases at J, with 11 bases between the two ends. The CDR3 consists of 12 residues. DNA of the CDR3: TGTGCCAGCAGCCAGCAGGGTGCGGCCCAGTACTTC. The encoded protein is CASSQQGAAQYF.

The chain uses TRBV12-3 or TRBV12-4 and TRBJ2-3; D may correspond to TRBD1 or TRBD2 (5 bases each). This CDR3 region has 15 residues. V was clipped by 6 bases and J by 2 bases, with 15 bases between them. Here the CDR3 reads CASSPGRAHTDTQYF. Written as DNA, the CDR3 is TGTGCCAGCAGCCCGGGACGGGCCCACACAGATACGCAGTATTTT.

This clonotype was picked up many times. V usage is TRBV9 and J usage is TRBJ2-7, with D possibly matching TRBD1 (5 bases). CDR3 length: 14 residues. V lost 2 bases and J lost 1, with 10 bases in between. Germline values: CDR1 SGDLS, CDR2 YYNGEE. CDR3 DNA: TGTGCCAGCAGCGTTACAGACAGATCCTACGAGCAGTACTTC. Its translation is CASSVTDRSYEQYF. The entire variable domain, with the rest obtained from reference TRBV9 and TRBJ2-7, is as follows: DSGVTQTPKHLITATGQRVTLRCSPRSGDLSVYWYQQSLDQGLQFLIQYYNGEERAKGNILERFSAQQFPDLHSELNLSSLELGDSALYFCASSVTDRSYEQYFGPGTRLTVT.

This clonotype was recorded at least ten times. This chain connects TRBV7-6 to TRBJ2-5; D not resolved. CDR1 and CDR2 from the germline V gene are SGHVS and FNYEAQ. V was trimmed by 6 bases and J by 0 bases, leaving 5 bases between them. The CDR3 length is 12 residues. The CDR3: CASRSYQETQYF. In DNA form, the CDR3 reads TGTGCCAGCAGGTCGTACCAAGAGACCCAGTACTTC.

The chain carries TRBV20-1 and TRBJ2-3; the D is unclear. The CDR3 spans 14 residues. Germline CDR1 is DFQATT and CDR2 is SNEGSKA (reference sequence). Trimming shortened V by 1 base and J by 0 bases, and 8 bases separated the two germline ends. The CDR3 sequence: CSARVPSSTDTQYF. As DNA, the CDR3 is TGCAGTGCTAGAGTCCCTTCTAGCACAGATACGCAGTATTTT.

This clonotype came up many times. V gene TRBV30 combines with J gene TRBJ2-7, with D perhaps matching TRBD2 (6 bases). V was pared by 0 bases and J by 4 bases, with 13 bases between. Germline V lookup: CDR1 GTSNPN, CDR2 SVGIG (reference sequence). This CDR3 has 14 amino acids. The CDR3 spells CAWSVGGNLYEQYF. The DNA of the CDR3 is TGTGCCTGGAGTGTCGGAGGGAATTTATACGAGCAGTACTTC. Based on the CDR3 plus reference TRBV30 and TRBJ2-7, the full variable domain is SQTIHQWPATLVQPVGSPLSLECTVEGTSNPNLYWYRQAAGRGLQLLFYSVGIGQISSEVPQNLSASRPQDRQFILSSKKLLLSDSGFYLCAWSVGGNLYEQYFGPGTRLTVT.